The T cell receptor (beta chain) described here comes from a study of immune characterization of retroperitoneal liposarcoma. CDR1 and CDR2 (germline): MRHNA, SNTAGT. V shed 0 bases and J 7 bases; nucleotides not matched to a gene: 5. CDR3 length: 15 amino acids. Ten or more counts support this clonotype. MiXCR was run by TCRdb on the PCR reads, yielding one entry per CDR3 protein. This table holds approximately 7,100 distinct CDR3 sequences, roughly 29% found once. The J gene is TRBJ2-1, the V gene TRBV6-4; 8 bases align to TRBD1. The specimen was tumor tissue. The TCR sequence derives from a female donor with retroperitoneal liposarcoma. The CDR3 DNA follows: TGTGCCAGCAGTGACTCTGAGGACAGGGTTAATGAGCAGTTCTTC. It yields the protein CASSDSEDRVNEQFF.